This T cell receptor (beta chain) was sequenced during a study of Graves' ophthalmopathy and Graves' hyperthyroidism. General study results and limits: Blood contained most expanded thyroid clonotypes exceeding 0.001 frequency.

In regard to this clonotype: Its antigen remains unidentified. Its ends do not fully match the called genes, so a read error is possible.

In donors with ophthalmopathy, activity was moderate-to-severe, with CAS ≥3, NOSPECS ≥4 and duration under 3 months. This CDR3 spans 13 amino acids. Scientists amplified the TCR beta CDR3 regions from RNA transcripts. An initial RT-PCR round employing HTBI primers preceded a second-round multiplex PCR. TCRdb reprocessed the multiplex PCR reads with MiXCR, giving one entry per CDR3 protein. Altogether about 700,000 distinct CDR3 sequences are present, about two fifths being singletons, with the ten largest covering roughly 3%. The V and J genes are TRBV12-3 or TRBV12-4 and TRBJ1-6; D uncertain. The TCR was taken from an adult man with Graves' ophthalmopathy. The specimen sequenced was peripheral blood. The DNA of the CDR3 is TGTGCCATCAGTGATGGGCGTGGTTCACCCCTCCACTTT. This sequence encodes CAISDGRGSPLHF.